This record covers a single TCR beta chain. Germline V gene lookup returns CDR1 SGHVS and CDR2 FQNEAQ. The CDR3 has 13 amino acids. V shed 2 bases and J 12 bases; nucleotides not matched to a gene: 4. The data originate from a study of blood T cell repertoires in COVID-19. Study background: The United States, Italy and Spain supplied acute and convalescent COVID-19 samples. The cDNA or gDNA used as material had been derived from T cells, B-cell-depleted T cells, or PBMCs.

Study processing details: Estimation of nucleated cell counts was performed using reference gene primer amplification. Profiling relied on immunoSEQ multiplex PCR, and the TCRdb table lists in-frame clones only, not all of them. V, J and clone size are those of that table, while D and trimming were read from the DNA. The table shows 130,000 or so clones, with around 83% occurring only once. Sequenced input: peripheral blood. The clonotype was recovered from a woman of 80 years or more with acute or convalescent COVID-19. The chain uses TRBV7-8 and TRBJ2-1, with TRBD2 identical over 10 bases. The chain's CDR3 is CASSLIASGGQFF. CDR3 nucleotide sequence: TGTGCCAGCAGCTTAATCGCTAGCGGGGGGCAGTTCTTC.